Each of the 12 T cell receptor beta chains below was sequenced from the same sample in a study of T cells after yellow fever vaccination. MiXCR was run by TCRdb on the 5' RACE reads, yielding one entry per CDR3 protein. The table has hundreds of thousands of distinct CDR3 sequences, approximately 13% seen once. The sequences come from CD4+ T cells sorted from PBMCs, collected 15 days after the yellow fever booster vaccination. These receptor sequences come from a man younger than 30 who received the YFV17D yellow fever vaccine.

This chain joins TRBV7-2 and TRBJ2-3, with 9 bases aligning to TRBD1. V lost 6 bases and J lost 6; bases outside the gene matches: 7. The germline CDR1 and CDR2 sequences are SGHTA and FQGNSA. CDR3 length: 14 residues. CDR3: CASSSGTGRDTQYF. DNA of the CDR3: TGTGCCAGCAGTTCAGGGACAGGGAGGGATACGCAGTATTTT.

This clonotype showed up just a few times. This rearrangement joins TRBV6-5 to TRBJ1-1, with D unresolved. The CDR3 has 15 residues. Germline V CDR1 and CDR2: MNHEY, SVGAGI. Deletions cut 4 bases from V and 1 base from J, with 13 bases between. The CDR3 coding sequence is TGTGCCAGCAGTTTAAGTTGGGAGGGGAACACTGAAGCTTTCTTT. Its translation: CASSLSWEGNTEAFF.

This clonotype was observed a few times. This chain's CDR3 is CASSQGEGGALATEAFF. The CDR3 region has the DNA TGTGCCAGCAGCCAAGGGGAAGGCGGTGCTTTAGCGACTGAAGCTTTCTTT. The chain joins TRBV4-2 to TRBJ1-1; unclear D gene. The CDR3 runs to 17 residues. Germline V gene lookup returns CDR1 LGHNA and CDR2 YNFKEQ. Trimming removed 1 base from V and 5 bases from J, with 20 bases in between.

The gene calls are TRBV5-1 and TRBJ1-1; possible D gene TRBD1, 5 bases. Trimming removed 4 bases from V and 7 bases from J, with 23 bases in between. This CDR3 spans 16 amino acids. The V gene's germline CDR1 is SGHRS and CDR2 YFSETQ. CDR3 DNA: TGCGCCAGCAGCGCCTCACCGGGACGACCCTTTAGTGAAGCTTTCTTT. Amino acid sequence: CASSASPGRPFSEAFF.

This clonotype was counted a few times. CDR3 bases: TGTGCCAGCCGAAAAGCGGGAAGCACAGATACGCAGTATTTT. Its protein product is CASRKAGSTDTQYF. This chain connects TRBV7-2 to TRBJ2-3; the match to TRBD2 covers 7 bases. V lost 8 bases to trimming and J lost 0 bases; unmatched junction nucleotides: 5. Germline V CDR1 and CDR2: SGHTA, FQGNSA. The CDR3 spans 14 residues.

The chain joins TRBV10-3 to TRBJ1-1, with 8 nucleotides matching TRBD1. The germline CDR1 and CDR2 sequences are ENHRY and SYGVKD. This CDR3 comprises 13 residues. After removal of 10 bases from V and 6 bases from J, the junction contained 10 bases not matched to a gene. The chain's CDR3 is CATHDRGRAEAFF. The CDR3 DNA reads as TGTGCCACCCACGACAGGGGAAGAGCTGAAGCTTTCTTT.

The V gene is TRBV11-2, the J gene TRBJ2-1; D gene ambiguous. CDR3 length: 15 residues. Looked up from germline, CDR1 is SGHAT and CDR2 is FQNNGV. V was trimmed by 6 bases and J by 2 bases, leaving 14 bases between them. The CDR3 nucleotides read TGTGCCAGCAGACTAACGACTGTTACCTACAATGAGCAGTTCTTC. Translation gives CASRLTTVTYNEQFF. Drawing the rest from reference TRBV11-2 and TRBJ2-1, the complete variable domain is EAGVAQSPRYKIIEKRQSVAFWCNPISGHATLYWYQQILGQGPKLLIQFQNNGVVDDSQLPKDRFSAERLKGVDSTLKIQPAKLEDSAVYLCASRLTTVTYNEQFFGPGTRLTVL.

This clonotype has a handful of counts. V gene TRBV4-3 combines with J gene TRBJ2-1; D possibly uses TRBD1 or TRBD2 (6 bases each). Between the trimmed V and J ends, which lost 0 bases and 10 bases, there was a span of 10 bases. Germline V gene sequence: CDR1 LGHNA, CDR2 YSLEER. This CDR3 spans 13 amino acids. The CDR3 is CASSQDYGGEQFF. The CDR3 DNA sequence: TGCGCCAGCAGCCAAGATTACGGGGGCGAGCAGTTCTTC.

This chain joins TRBV7-3 and TRBJ2-7; a weak D match, TRBD2 (5 bases). V lost 2 bases, J lost 5 bases, and 13 bases lay in between. Germline loops: CDR1 SGHTA, CDR2 FQGTGA. The CDR3 length is 14 residues. The CDR3 spells CASSLEASTHEQYV. CDR3 bases: TGTGCCAGCAGCTTAGAGGCTAGCACCCACGAGCAGTACGTC.

This clonotype has only a few counts. The rearrangement joins TRBV12-3 or TRBV12-4 to TRBJ1-5, with 8 nucleotides matching TRBD1. The CDR3 loop spans 15 amino acids. The V and J ends lost 5 bases and 2 bases, in that order; junction bases with no gene match: 5. CDR3 protein: CASSPPTGGNQPQHF. The CDR3 nucleotides are TGTGCCAGCAGTCCTCCGACAGGGGGCAATCAGCCCCAGCATTTT.

In its sample, this clonotype was seen a few times. V usage is TRBV6-5 and J usage is TRBJ2-1, with a tentative D call TRBD2 (5 bases). Germline CDR1 reads MNHEY; CDR2 reads SVGAGI. Between the trimmed V and J ends, which lost 6 bases and 10 bases, there was a span of 16 bases. The CDR3 consists of 13 residues. The chain's CDR3 is CASRRGLAGEQFF. For the CDR3, the DNA is TGTGCCAGCAGGAGAGGACTGGCAGGCGAGCAGTTCTTC.

This clonotype has a count of ten or more. The V call is TRBV7-6, the J call TRBJ2-1, with 9 nucleotides matching TRBD1. V was pared by 5 bases and J by 5 bases, with 7 bases of the junction left unmatched. The length of the CDR3 is 15 residues. Germline CDR1 and CDR2: SGHVS and FNYEAQ. CDR3 coding DNA: TGTGCCAGCAGCATGCCGGGACAGGGTAACAATGAGCAGTTCTTC. The encoded protein is CASSMPGQGNNEQFF.